This T cell receptor (beta chain) originates from a study of blood T cell repertoires in COVID-19. The assay was immunoSEQ multiplex PCR, and TCRdb's table has in-frame clones only and misses some. The sample lists 300,000 to 400,000 clones, roughly 86% occurring once. Deletions cut 7 bases from V and 4 bases from J, with 17 bases between. Germline V gene lookup returns CDR1 SGHRS and CDR2 YFSETQ. The CDR3 totals 14 residues. This clonotype originated in a woman in her 70s with COVID-19, enrolled during active disease. Material: peripheral blood. The J gene is TRBJ2-5, the V gene TRBV5-1; tentatively, D is TRBD1 (5 bases). Here the CDR3 reads CASRKGATGETQYF. CDR3 coding DNA: TGCGCCAGCCGAAAAGGGGCTACTGGAGAGACCCAGTACTTC.